Detailed here is one T cell receptor beta chain. CDR3 length: 15 amino acids. Trimming at V came to 4 bases and at J to 10 bases, leaving 16 bases not matched to a gene. CDR1 SGDLS and CDR2 YYNGEE come from the germline V gene. This sample stems from a study of blood T cell repertoires in COVID-19. The wider study: Collection of acute and convalescent COVID-19 samples took place in the United States, Italy and Spain. The cDNA or gDNA used as material had been derived from T cells, B-cell-depleted T cells, or PBMCs.

Original processing methods: Nucleated cell number was recorded as an estimate derived from reference gene primer amplification. Data came from immunoSEQ multiplex PCR; TCRdb stores just in-frame clones and leaves some out. The V and J calls and clone size come from that table; D and trimming were worked out from the DNA. The sample lists roughly 190,000 clones, approximately 90% occurring once. This chain joins TRBV9 and TRBJ2-7; TRBD1 matches at 8 bases. Input material: peripheral blood. This clonotype was sampled from a human donor in a cohort sampled during active COVID-19. CDR3 sequence: CASSNFPGGGVAQYF. The CDR3 nucleotides read TGTGCCAGCAGCAATTTTCCAGGGGGCGGTGTAGCCCAGTACTTC.